What follows are 11 T cell receptor beta chains derived from one specimen sequenced in a study of T cell responses to AZD1222 COVID-19 vaccine. Assay: immunoSEQ multiplex PCR; the TCRdb copy retains only in-frame clones and omits some. The sample records under 95,000 clones, about 88% being singletons. The sample here was peripheral blood, taken 28 days after the second AZD1222 dose. The receptors originated from an adult who received the AZD1222 COVID-19 vaccine.

Here the CDR3 reads CASSHTLAVYEQYF. CDR3 bases: TGTGCCAGCAGCCACACCTTAGCGGTGTACGAGCAGTACTTC. The genes are TRBV3-1 (or the pseudogene TRBV3-2) and TRBJ2-7, with a tentative D call TRBD2 (6 bases). Germline V lookup: CDR1 LGHDT, CDR2 YNNKEL (reference sequence). CDR3 length equals 14 residues. The ends were cut back, 3 bases at V and 4 bases at J, with 13 bases in the middle.

The chain couples TRBV29-1 to TRBJ1-1; D is unresolved. V was clipped by 7 bases and J by 6 bases, with 15 bases between them. Germline assignment: CDR1 SQVTM and CDR2 ANQGSEA. The CDR3 consists of 12 residues. CDR3 sequence reads: CSAQNSAPEAFF. Written as DNA, the CDR3 is TGCAGCGCCCAGAACAGTGCTCCTGAAGCTTTCTTT.

This chain connects TRBV12-3 or TRBV12-4 to TRBJ2-7; TRBD1 or TRBD2 may be the D gene (5 bases each). The CDR3 totals 13 residues. Between the trimmed V and J ends, which lost 6 bases and 4 bases, there was a span of 13 bases. The CDR3 spells CASRVGPRYEQYF. The DNA of the CDR3 is TGTGCCAGCAGGGTGGGACCGCGATACGAGCAGTACTTC.

This chain uses TRBV28 with TRBJ1-4, with 11 bases identical to TRBD1. Germline trimming cut 8 bases from V and 5 bases from J; bases unmatched to any gene: 10. The CDR3 covers 16 residues. The germline gives CDR1 MDHEN, CDR2 SYDVKM. The CDR3 sequence: CASVRDRGTQNEKLFF. For the CDR3, the DNA is TGTGCCAGCGTTCGGGACAGGGGGACTCAGAATGAAAAACTGTTTTTT.

This clone was detected only a few times. This chain joins TRBV29-1 and TRBJ1-1; no clear D gene. The CDR3 is made up of 11 amino acids. V shed 4 bases and J shed 4 bases, with 7 bases lying between them. CDR1 is SQVTM, CDR2 ANQGSEA, per germline. This chain's CDR3 is CSVGQGTEAFF. Here the CDR3 DNA reads TGCAGCGTTGGGCAAGGCACTGAAGCTTTCTTT.

The genes are TRBV18 and TRBJ2-1; the D is unclear. Per germline, CDR1 KGHSH and CDR2 LQKENI. The CDR3 has 13 amino acids. The V end lost 0 bases, the J end lost 9 bases, and 9 bases lay between the germline ends. The CDR3 nucleotides are TGTGCCAGCTCACCACCGACGAGCACTGAGCAGTTCTTC. Translation gives CASSPPTSTEQFF.

V gene TRBV30 combines with J gene TRBJ2-5; 7 bases line up with TRBD2. CDR3 length: 15 amino acids. The germline V gene encodes CDR1 GTSNPN and CDR2 SVGIG (reference sequence). Germline trimming cut 4 bases from V and 6 bases from J; bases unmatched to any gene: 14. CDR3 sequence reads: CAWMTREADLQTQYF. DNA for the CDR3: TGTGCCTGGATGACCCGGGAGGCAGACCTACAGACCCAGTACTTC.

V gene TRBV6-1 combines with J gene TRBJ1-4; 11 bases fit TRBD1. V shed 3 bases and J 6 bases; nucleotides not matched to a gene: 3. Germline lookup yields CDR1 MNHNS and CDR2 SASEGT. The CDR3 length is 15 residues. CDR3 sequence reads: CASSDWTGGDEKLFF. The CDR3 nucleotides read TGTGCCAGCAGTGATTGGACAGGGGGCGATGAAAAACTGTTTTTT.

The gene calls are TRBV7-9 and TRBJ1-2, with D possibly matching TRBD1 (5 bases). This CDR3 comprises 15 residues. Trimming pared 5 bases from V and 4 bases from J, leaving 17 bases between. Germline assignment: CDR1 SEHNR and CDR2 FQNEAQ (reference sequence). The CDR3 bases are TGTGCCAGCAGCCCTGGGGACTCTTACCGCTATGGCTACACCTTC. Translating gives CASSPGDSYRYGYTF.

CDR3 nucleotides: TGTGCCAGCAGCCGTGACTCCTCTGAAGCTTTCTTT. Translating it yields CASSRDSSEAFF. The chain recombines TRBV7-9 with TRBJ1-1; D call uncertain. The germline CDR1 and CDR2 sequences are SEHNR and FQNEAQ (reference sequence). V was clipped by 5 bases and J by 6 bases, with 10 bases between them. CDR3 size: 12 residues. The complete variable domain, with remaining parts taken from reference TRBV7-9 and TRBJ1-1, reads DTGVSQNPRHKITKRGQNVTFRCDPISEHNRLYWYRQTLGQGPEFLTYFQNEAQLEKSRLLSDRFSAERPKGSFSTLEIQRTEQGDSAMYLCASSRDSSEAFFGQGTRLTVV.

The chain couples TRBV19 to TRBJ2-2; possible D gene TRBD1, 5 bases. The V and J ends lost 0 bases and 9 bases respectively, with 8 bases between them. Germline lookup yields CDR1 LNHDA and CDR2 SQIVND (reference sequence). CDR3 size: 13 residues. CDR3 nucleotide sequence: TGTGCCAGTAGTATAGAGCGGACAAGGGAGCTGTTTTTT. Amino acids: CASSIERTRELFF.